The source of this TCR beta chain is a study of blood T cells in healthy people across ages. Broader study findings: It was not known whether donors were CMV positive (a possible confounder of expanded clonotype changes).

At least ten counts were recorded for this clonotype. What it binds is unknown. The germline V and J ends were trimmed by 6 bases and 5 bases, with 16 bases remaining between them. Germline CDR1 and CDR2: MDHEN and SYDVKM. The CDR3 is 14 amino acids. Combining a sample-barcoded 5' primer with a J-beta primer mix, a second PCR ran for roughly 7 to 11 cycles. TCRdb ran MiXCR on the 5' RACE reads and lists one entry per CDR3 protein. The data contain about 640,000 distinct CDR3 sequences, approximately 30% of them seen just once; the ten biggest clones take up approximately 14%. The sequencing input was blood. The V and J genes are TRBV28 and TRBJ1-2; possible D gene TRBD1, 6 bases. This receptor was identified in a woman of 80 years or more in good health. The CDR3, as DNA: TGTGCCAGCAGCGCCGCGGGGGCGGTATATGGCTACACCTTC. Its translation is CASSAAGAVYGYTF.